The rows below give T cell receptor beta chains drawn from one sample of a study of regulatory T cells in long-lasting Graves disease. MiXCR, applied by TCRdb to the multiplex PCR reads, yields one record per CDR3 protein. This sample carries some 250,000 distinct CDR3 sequences, 15% to 20% of them seen once, and the ten largest clones take less than 25%. The source was peripheral blood mononuclear cells (PBMCs), collected at new diagnosis, from a patient treated with antithyroid drugs. The receptors were sampled from a female donor with Graves disease. CDR3s include the opening cysteine and the closing phenylalanine or tryptophan. A D gene is named only where the DNA matches it firmly. The size entry is marked missing in some rows and otherwise reads once, few, many or a size class.

clone_size: many
v_call: TRBV4-1
d_call: NA
j_call: TRBJ2-7
cdr3_nt: TGCGCCAGCAGCCACCCTAAGGACGGTTCATCCTACGAGCAGTACTTC
cdr3_aa: CASSHPKDGSSYEQYF

clone_size: many
v_call: TRBV11-2
d_call: NA
j_call: TRBJ2-1
cdr3_nt: TGTGCCAGCAGCTCAGCTGGGGGCCGGTCCTACAATGAGCAGTTCTTC
cdr3_aa: CASSSAGGRSYNEQFF

clone_size: NA
v_call: TRBV10-1
d_call: NA
j_call: TRBJ2-3
cdr3_nt: TGCGCCAGCAGTGTGAGAGGGGCGAACACAGATACGCAGTATTTT
cdr3_aa: CASSVRGANTDTQYF

clone_size: few
v_call: TRBV20-1
d_call: TRBD2
j_call: TRBJ2-3
cdr3_nt: TGCAGTGCAGTGGAGGGCGGGAGGACAGATACGCAGTATTTT
cdr3_aa: CSAVEGGRTDTQYF

clone_size: NA
v_call: TRBV24-1
d_call: NA
j_call: TRBJ1-3
cdr3_nt: TGTGCCACCAGTTCCTTTGGAAACACCATATATTTT
cdr3_aa: CATSSFGNTIYF

clone_size: many
v_call: TRBV29-1
d_call: NA
j_call: TRBJ1-2
cdr3_nt: TGCAGCGTTGCCACAGCTTTGTATGGCTACACCTTC
cdr3_aa: CSVATALYGYTF

clone_size: few
v_call: TRBV15
d_call: NA
j_call: TRBJ1-2
cdr3_nt: TGTGCCACCAGCCCTCGATTGGAAGGAGGCTACACCTTC
cdr3_aa: CATSPRLEGGYTF

clone_size: many
v_call: TRBV11-2
d_call: NA
j_call: TRBJ1-2
cdr3_nt: TGTGCCAGCAGCTTAGAGTCGGGGGCCTATGGCTACACCTTC
cdr3_aa: CASSLESGAYGYTF

clone_size: many
v_call: TRBV12-3/TRBV12-4
d_call: NA
j_call: TRBJ1-1
cdr3_nt: TGTGCCAGCAGGCCGGGACCGCGCTTGAACACTGAAGCTTTCTTT
cdr3_aa: CASRPGPRLNTEAFF

clone_size: many
v_call: TRBV6-1
d_call: NA
j_call: TRBJ2-1
cdr3_nt: TGTGCCAGCAGGCCAGGACAACAGCGAACCTACAATGAGCAGTTCTTC
cdr3_aa: CASRPGQQRTYNEQFF

clone_size: many
v_call: TRBV5-5
d_call: TRBD2
j_call: TRBJ2-1
cdr3_nt: TGTGCCAGCAGCTTAGCGGGGGGGGTCAATGAGCAGTTCTTC
cdr3_aa: CASSLAGGVNEQFF

clone_size: NA
v_call: TRBV7-2
d_call: TRBD1
j_call: TRBJ1-5
cdr3_nt: TGTGCCAGCAGCTTAGCCTTCTCAGGGGGCATAAGGCCCCAGCATTTT
cdr3_aa: CASSLAFSGGIRPQHF

clone_size: many
v_call: TRBV12-3/TRBV12-4
d_call: NA
j_call: TRBJ2-1
cdr3_nt: TGTGCCAGCAGCTTAGGTGGGGGCGATGAGCAGTTCTTC
cdr3_aa: CASSLGGGDEQFF

clone_size: many
v_call: TRBV6-1
d_call: NA
j_call: TRBJ1-5
cdr3_nt: TGTGCCACCGGCCATAGCAATCAGCCCCAGCATTTT
cdr3_aa: CATGHSNQPQHF

clone_size: many
v_call: TRBV2
d_call: NA
j_call: TRBJ1-3
cdr3_nt: TGTGCCAGCAGTCCCAGGACCCCTTCGTTCGGAAACACCATATATTTT
cdr3_aa: CASSPRTPSFGNTIYF

clone_size: many
v_call: TRBV7-2
d_call: TRBD1
j_call: TRBJ1-4
cdr3_nt: TGTGCCAGCAGCTTAGACAGGGGGCTGGAAAAACTGTTTTTT
cdr3_aa: CASSLDRGLEKLFF

clone_size: many
v_call: TRBV2
d_call: TRBD2
j_call: TRBJ2-1
cdr3_nt: TGTGCCAGCAGCGGGACTATTGTACACGACTACTACAATGAGCAGTTCTTC
cdr3_aa: CASSGTIVHDYYNEQFF

clone_size: many
v_call: TRBV6-1
d_call: TRBD2
j_call: TRBJ2-7
cdr3_nt: TGTGCCAGCAGAGAGCGGGAGTACTACGAGCAGTACTTC
cdr3_aa: CASREREYYEQYF

clone_size: many
v_call: TRBV12-3/TRBV12-4
d_call: NA
j_call: TRBJ2-1
cdr3_nt: TGTGCCAGCAGTTTCAGGGAAGGGGATGAGCAGTTCTTC
cdr3_aa: CASSFREGDEQFF

clone_size: NA
v_call: TRBV19
d_call: TRBD2
j_call: TRBJ2-5
cdr3_nt: TGTGCCAGTAGGACTAGCGGGAGTGGGGAGACCCAGTACTTC
cdr3_aa: CASRTSGSGETQYF

clone_size: few
v_call: TRBV28
d_call: TRBD2
j_call: TRBJ2-3
cdr3_nt: TGTGCCAGCAGGATAGGGACTAGCACCCATACGCAGTATTTT
cdr3_aa: CASRIGTSTHTQYF

clone_size: many
v_call: TRBV28
d_call: NA
j_call: TRBJ2-1
cdr3_nt: TGTGCCAGCTGGTCGGCGGTGCGGGGTAACAATGAGCAGTTCTTC
cdr3_aa: CASWSAVRGNNEQFF

clone_size: many
v_call: TRBV4-1
d_call: TRBD2
j_call: TRBJ2-5
cdr3_nt: TGCGCCAGCAGCCAAGATGGACTAGCGGGAGGTATAGAGACCCAGTACTTC
cdr3_aa: CASSQDGLAGGIETQYF

clone_size: many
v_call: TRBV11-3
d_call: TRBD2
j_call: TRBJ2-1
cdr3_nt: TGTGCCAGCAGCTCAGGGGCGGGAGGGATGTACAATGAGCAGTTCTTC
cdr3_aa: CASSSGAGGMYNEQFF

clone_size: few
v_call: TRBV4-1
d_call: TRBD1
j_call: TRBJ1-1
cdr3_nt: TGCGCCAGCAGCCGGCCGGGACAGGCAAACACTGAAGCTTTCTTT
cdr3_aa: CASSRPGQANTEAFF

clone_size: many
v_call: TRBV20-1
d_call: TRBD1
j_call: TRBJ2-1
cdr3_nt: TGCAGTGCTAGAGAGGCTACAACCGGGACAGGGATGCTCCATGAGCAGTTCTTC
cdr3_aa: CSAREATTGTGMLHEQFF

clone_size: NA
v_call: TRBV28
d_call: TRBD1
j_call: TRBJ2-2
cdr3_nt: TGTGCCAGCACTCGGACAGGGAACACCGGGGAGCTGTTTTTT
cdr3_aa: CASTRTGNTGELFF

clone_size: once
v_call: TRBV12-3/TRBV12-4
d_call: TRBD1
j_call: TRBJ1-1
cdr3_nt: TGTGCCAGCAGTCAGGGGGTGGGGGTCGTGAACACTGAAGCTTTCTTT
cdr3_aa: CASSQGVGVVNTEAFF

clone_size: many
v_call: TRBV6-5
d_call: NA
j_call: TRBJ2-7
cdr3_nt: TGTGCCAGCAGTTACCTGAAGACGGGTGACGAGCAGTACTTC
cdr3_aa: CASSYLKTGDEQYF

clone_size: many
v_call: TRBV7-2
d_call: TRBD2
j_call: TRBJ2-3
cdr3_nt: TGTGCCAGCAGCTTCCCCGGGACTAGTGGCGATACGCAGTATTTT
cdr3_aa: CASSFPGTSGDTQYF

clone_size: NA
v_call: TRBV6-1
d_call: NA
j_call: TRBJ2-5
cdr3_nt: TGTGCCAGCAGCGCCCGACGGTACCAAGAGACCCAGTACTTC
cdr3_aa: CASSARRYQETQYF

clone_size: NA
v_call: TRBV18
d_call: NA
j_call: TRBJ2-5
cdr3_nt: TGTGCCAGCTCAGACGGACAAGAGACCCAGTACTTC
cdr3_aa: CASSDGQETQYF

clone_size: NA
v_call: TRBV11-2
d_call: NA
j_call: TRBJ1-1
cdr3_nt: TGTGCCAGCAGCTTAGAGGGGTTCCTCACTGAAGCTTTCTTT
cdr3_aa: CASSLEGFLTEAFF

clone_size: many
v_call: TRBV28
d_call: NA
j_call: TRBJ1-2
cdr3_nt: TGTGCCAGCAAAGACCCCTACCATTATGGCTACACCTTC
cdr3_aa: CASKDPYHYGYTF

clone_size: NA
v_call: TRBV28
d_call: TRBD2
j_call: TRBJ2-3
cdr3_nt: TGTACCAGCAGTTTAGGACTAGGTGTTGGTACAGATACGCAGTATTTT
cdr3_aa: CTSSLGLGVGTDTQYF

clone_size: many
v_call: TRBV7-9
d_call: TRBD1
j_call: TRBJ2-6
cdr3_nt: TGTGCCAGCAGCAAGACAGGGGACCCGTTTGGGTCTGGGGCCAACGTCCTGACTTTC
cdr3_aa: CASSKTGDPFGSGANVLTF

clone_size: many
v_call: TRBV20-1
d_call: NA
j_call: TRBJ1-1
cdr3_nt: TGCAGTGCCTTCGACGAGAACACTGAAGCTTTCTTT
cdr3_aa: CSAFDENTEAFF

clone_size: NA
v_call: TRBV4-3
d_call: TRBD2
j_call: TRBJ2-1
cdr3_nt: TGCGCCAGCAGCCCCCCGGGACTAGAGTATACTGAGCAGTTCTTC
cdr3_aa: CASSPPGLEYTEQFF

clone_size: NA
v_call: TRBV20-1
d_call: NA
j_call: TRBJ2-7
cdr3_nt: TGCAGTGCTAGAGATCTTGGGGTAGCAACCTACGAGCAGTACTTC
cdr3_aa: CSARDLGVATYEQYF

clone_size: NA
v_call: TRBV12-3/TRBV12-4
d_call: TRBD2
j_call: TRBJ2-7
cdr3_nt: TGTGCCAGCAGTACAACCTCGGGACTAGCGGGAGGGCCCTGGGGCGAGCAGTACTTC
cdr3_aa: CASSTTSGLAGGPWGEQYF

clone_size: many
v_call: TRBV2
d_call: NA
j_call: TRBJ1-4
cdr3_nt: TGTGCCAGCAGCTTCGAGGACGTAAAACTGTTTTTT
cdr3_aa: CASSFEDVKLFF

clone_size: NA
v_call: TRBV5-1
d_call: NA
j_call: TRBJ2-7
cdr3_nt: TGCGCCAGCAGCTTCGGCACTGAGAACGAGCAGTACTTC
cdr3_aa: CASSFGTENEQYF

clone_size: many
v_call: TRBV2
d_call: TRBD1
j_call: TRBJ1-5
cdr3_nt: TGTGCCAGCAACCCGGACAGGGCTAGCAATCAGCCCCAGCATTTT
cdr3_aa: CASNPDRASNQPQHF

clone_size: many
v_call: TRBV7-3
d_call: NA
j_call: TRBJ2-3
cdr3_nt: TGTGCCAGCAGCTTAACTCCGACTAGCACAGATACGCAGTATTTT
cdr3_aa: CASSLTPTSTDTQYF

clone_size: NA
v_call: TRBV10-2
d_call: TRBD2
j_call: TRBJ2-3
cdr3_nt: TGCGCCACTAGAGGCTCTAGCGGGGGTGTGGAGGATACGCAGTATTTT
cdr3_aa: CATRGSSGGVEDTQYF

clone_size: many
v_call: TRBV7-3
d_call: NA
j_call: TRBJ2-1
cdr3_nt: TGTGCCAGCAGCGTTGGGATAAATGAGCAGTTCTTC
cdr3_aa: CASSVGINEQFF

clone_size: NA
v_call: TRBV14
d_call: NA
j_call: TRBJ1-4
cdr3_nt: TGTGCCAGCAGCCAAGGGAAGGCATGGGGGGAAAAACTGTTTTTT
cdr3_aa: CASSQGKAWGEKLFF

clone_size: many
v_call: TRBV6-1
d_call: TRBD2
j_call: TRBJ2-7
cdr3_nt: TGTGCCAGCAGCCCCCGGGATAGCGGGGTCTACGAGCAGTACTTC
cdr3_aa: CASSPRDSGVYEQYF

clone_size: many
v_call: TRBV12-5
d_call: NA
j_call: TRBJ2-7
cdr3_nt: TGTGCTAGTGGTTTGGTACAGAGAGACTACGAGCAGTACTTC
cdr3_aa: CASGLVQRDYEQYF

clone_size: NA
v_call: TRBV6-1
d_call: NA
j_call: TRBJ2-1
cdr3_nt: TGTGCCAGCAGAATGCAGGGTGAGCAGTTCTTC
cdr3_aa: CASRMQGEQFF

clone_size: NA
v_call: TRBV19
d_call: TRBD2
j_call: TRBJ2-2
cdr3_nt: TGTGCCAGTAAAAACGGCGGGAGCGATTTAGGCGGGGAGCTGTTTTTT
cdr3_aa: CASKNGGSDLGGELFF